These T cell receptor beta chains were read from a single sample in a study of cytomegalovirus exposure and HLA in healthy donors. Profiling relied on immunoSEQ multiplex PCR, and the TCRdb table lists in-frame clones only, not all of them. The sample lists about 110,000 clones, about 80% occurring once. The specimen was PBMCs. The origin of the receptors is a female donor in good health and CMV-seropositive. Both conserved end residues are part of each CDR3. The D gene is left open where the match is weak. Clone size is not always given. Where it is, it says once, few, many or a class for expanded clones.

J: TRBJ2-1; D: TRBD1; V: TRBV7-2; size: .; DNA: TGTGCCAGCAGCCCAGACAGGGGCCCCTACAATGAGCAGTTCTTC; CDR3: CASSPDRGPYNEQFF
J: TRBJ2-7; D: TRBD2; V: TRBV7-9; size: .; DNA: TGTGCCAGCAGCCCCGGGACTAGCGTCCGCGAGCAGTACTTC; CDR3: CASSPGTSVREQYF
J: TRBJ2-5; D: TRBD1; V: TRBV28; size: .; DNA: TGTGCCAGTACCGGGACAGGGGGCCGGAGGGAGACCCAGTACTTC; CDR3: CASTGTGGRRETQYF
J: TRBJ1-4; D: .; V: TRBV4-2; size: .; DNA: TGTGCCAGCCGTCCCGGGGTTCTTAATGAAAAACTGTTTTTT; CDR3: CASRPGVLNEKLFF
J: TRBJ1-6; D: TRBD1; V: TRBV7-9; size: .; DNA: TGTGCCAGCAGCCGTGGGACAGGGAACTCACCCCTCCACTTT; CDR3: CASSRGTGNSPLHF
J: TRBJ1-5; D: TRBD1; V: TRBV6-5; size: .; DNA: TGTGCCAGCAGTTTGGGACAGAAGAATCAGCCCCAGCATTTT; CDR3: CASSLGQKNQPQHF
J: TRBJ1-1; D: .; V: TRBV14; size: few; DNA: TGTGCCAGCAGCCAAGCCCTAGCGAACACTGAAGCTTTCTTT; CDR3: CASSQALANTEAFF
J: TRBJ2-1; D: TRBD2; V: TRBV18; size: .; DNA: TGTGCCAGCTCACTTAGGACTAGCGGGACAAATGAGCAGTTCTTC; CDR3: CASSLRTSGTNEQFF
J: TRBJ2-3; D: .; V: TRBV7-3; size: .; DNA: TGTGCCAGCAGTCGAGGGTCTAGCGGGCAGGGGGGTACGCAGTATTTT; CDR3: CASSRGSSGQGGTQYF
J: TRBJ2-3; D: .; V: TRBV6-6; size: .; DNA: TGTGCCAGCAGTTCCTCTATTGCGCAGTATTTT; CDR3: CASSSSIAQYF
J: TRBJ2-2; D: .; V: TRBV9; size: .; DNA: TGTGCCAGCAGCGTAGGGACAGCGAACACCGGGGAGCTGTTTTTT; CDR3: CASSVGTANTGELFF
J: TRBJ1-1; D: .; V: TRBV5-8; size: .; DNA: TGTGCCAGCAGCTTGGAGACGGGGGGAGCTTTCTTT; CDR3: CASSLETGGAFF
J: TRBJ2-2; D: .; V: TRBV25-1; size: .; DNA: TGTGCCAGCAGTGAATATAAGGGAGTGACTATAAACACCGGGGAGCTGTTTTTT; CDR3: CASSEYKGVTINTGELFF
J: TRBJ2-7; D: .; V: TRBV6-5; size: .; DNA: TGTGCCAGCGGGGACAAACCCTACGAGCAGTACTTC; CDR3: CASGDKPYEQYF
J: TRBJ2-5; D: TRBD2; V: TRBV30; size: .; DNA: TGTGCCTGGAGCCCGGGAGGGGAGACCCAGTACTTC; CDR3: CAWSPGGETQYF
J: TRBJ2-3; D: TRBD1; V: TRBV5-1; size: .; DNA: TGCGCCAGCAGACCGCCGACAGGGGAAGCAGATACGCAGTATTTT; CDR3: CASRPPTGEADTQYF
J: TRBJ2-7; D: TRBD1; V: TRBV27; size: .; DNA: TGTGCCAGCAGTACCCTACGGACAGGGGACGAGCAGTACTTC; CDR3: CASSTLRTGDEQYF
J: TRBJ1-4; D: .; V: TRBV28; size: .; DNA: TGTGCCAGCCGGCCCTTCGGAGGATCTAATGAAAAACTGTTTTTT; CDR3: CASRPFGGSNEKLFF
J: TRBJ2-1; D: TRBD2; V: TRBV5-1; size: once; DNA: TGCGCCAGCAGCGGGGCGGGGGTCTACAATGAGCAGTTCTTC; CDR3: CASSGAGVYNEQFF
J: TRBJ1-5; D: TRBD1; V: TRBV18; size: .; DNA: TGTGCCAGCTCCCCCGACAGGGTTAATCAGCCCCAGCATTTT; CDR3: CASSPDRVNQPQHF
J: TRBJ2-3; D: TRBD2; V: TRBV2; size: few; DNA: TGTGCCAGCAGTCTAACACTACTAACTAGCGGGAGTGCAGATACGCAGTATTTT; CDR3: CASSLTLLTSGSADTQYF
J: TRBJ2-7; D: .; V: TRBV6-5; size: .; DNA: TGTGCCAGCAGTTACTCCCACAAAGCCTACGAGCAGTACTTC; CDR3: CASSYSHKAYEQYF
J: TRBJ2-5; D: .; V: TRBV7-2; size: .; DNA: TGTGCCAGCAGCTCCCAACAGGGCTTCGAGACCCAGTACTTC; CDR3: CASSSQQGFETQYF
J: TRBJ1-1; D: .; V: TRBV5-1; size: .; DNA: TGCGCCAGCAGCTTGGGGACAACGAACACTGAAGCTTTCTTT; CDR3: CASSLGTTNTEAFF
J: TRBJ2-3; D: TRBD2; V: TRBV13; size: .; DNA: TGTGCCAGCAGCGGACTAGGGAGGACAGATACGCAGTATTTT; CDR3: CASSGLGRTDTQYF
J: TRBJ2-7; D: TRBD1; V: TRBV29-1; size: .; DNA: TGCAGCGTTGAAGGACAGGGGGCTGAGCAGTACTTC; CDR3: CSVEGQGAEQYF
J: TRBJ1-1; D: TRBD1; V: TRBV7-2; size: .; DNA: TGTGCCAGCAGCTTATCCACAGGGGGTACTGAAGCTTTCTTT; CDR3: CASSLSTGGTEAFF
J: TRBJ1-4; D: TRBD1; V: TRBV19; size: .; DNA: TGTGCCAGTAGTATCGTAGGGACAGGGGCCGAAAAACTGTTTTTT; CDR3: CASSIVGTGAEKLFF
J: TRBJ2-6; D: TRBD1; V: TRBV5-1; size: .; DNA: TGCGCCAGCAGCTTGAGACCGGGACAGACCTTCTCTGGGGCCAACGTCCTGACTTTC; CDR3: CASSLRPGQTFSGANVLTF
J: TRBJ2-7; D: TRBD1; V: TRBV6-1; size: .; DNA: TGTGCCAGCAGGGCCGGGACAGGGTCGTACGAGCAGTACTTC; CDR3: CASRAGTGSYEQYF
J: TRBJ2-3; D: .; V: TRBV19; size: once; DNA: TGTGCCAGTAGTAGTAGCGATAGCCTGGATACGCAGTATTTT; CDR3: CASSSSDSLDTQYF
J: TRBJ2-3; D: TRBD2; V: TRBV9; size: .; DNA: TGTGCCAGCAGCGGGACTAGCGGGAGGGCCAGAGATACGCAGTATTTT; CDR3: CASSGTSGRARDTQYF